This note documents a single T cell receptor beta chain sequence. This entry is derived from a study of blood T cell repertoires in COVID-19. Study-level background: Acute-phase and convalescent COVID-19 samples originated in the United States, Italy and Spain. PBMCs, B-cell-depleted T cells, or T cells provided the cDNA or gDNA that made up the material.

As handled by the study authors: Amplification of reference gene primers provided the estimated nucleated cell counts. Sequencing was performed with immunoSEQ multiplex PCR; in TCRdb, only in-frame clones are kept and a portion is missing. V and J calls and clone size come straight from that table; D and trimming were deduced from the DNA. The table lists roughly 280,000 clones, roughly 87% of them singletons, with roughly 2.2% in the top ten. Sample: peripheral blood. The clonotype comes from a woman aged 50 to 60 who had recovered from COVID-19.

The CDR3 DNA reads as TGTGCCAGCAGCGCCAACAGGGGGAGCGAGACCCAGTACTTC. It codes for CASSANRGSETQYF. The chain employs TRBV7-3 and TRBJ2-5; 8 bases agree with TRBD1. The J segment lost 5 bases and the V segment lost 5 bases, leaving 7 bases of the junction unmatched. The CDR3 totals 14 residues. Germline lookup yields CDR1 SGHTA and CDR2 FQGTGA.